There are a few counts of the clone carrying this TCR beta chain. Its target is not known. Study results and caveats: Whole repertoires were not studied in the larger cohort, only one V-J beta rearrangement.

This CDR3 is built from 14 residues. V lost 7 bases and J lost 1, with 12 bases in between. Germline V lookup: CDR1 WSHSY, CDR2 SAAADI. TCRdb re-analysed the 5' RACE reads in MiXCR, keeping a single row per CDR3 protein. The table lists 60,000 to 65,000 distinct CDR3 sequences, approximately 23% of them singletons. Sequenced: memory CD4+ T cells sorted from a lymph node. Subset meaning: memory CD4+ T cells, CD4+CD45RO+CD25-. The chain uses TRBV10-2 and TRBJ2-3; D is unclear. The receptor was isolated from a female donor with breast cancer. CDR3 residues: CASTLVSRTDTQYF. CDR3 nucleotide sequence: TGCGCCAGCACGTTAGTAAGCCGCACAGATACGCAGTATTTT.